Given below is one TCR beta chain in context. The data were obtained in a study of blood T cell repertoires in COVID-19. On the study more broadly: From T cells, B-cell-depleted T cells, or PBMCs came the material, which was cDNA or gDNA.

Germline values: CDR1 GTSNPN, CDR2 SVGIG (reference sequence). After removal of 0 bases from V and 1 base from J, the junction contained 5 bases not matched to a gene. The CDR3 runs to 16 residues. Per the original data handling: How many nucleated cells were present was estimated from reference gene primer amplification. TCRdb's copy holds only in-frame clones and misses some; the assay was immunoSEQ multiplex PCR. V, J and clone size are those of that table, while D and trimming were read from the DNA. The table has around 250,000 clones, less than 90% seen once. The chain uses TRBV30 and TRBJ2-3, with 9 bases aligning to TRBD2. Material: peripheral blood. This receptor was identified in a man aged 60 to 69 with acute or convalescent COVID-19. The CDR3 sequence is CAWSVEVAGGTDTQYF. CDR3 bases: TGTGCCTGGAGTGTAGAAGTAGCGGGGGGCACAGATACGCAGTATTTT.